These T cell receptor beta chains were read from a single sample in a study of breast tumors, draining lymph nodes, adjacent tissues. TCRdb recomputed calls from the multiplex PCR reads with MiXCR, one row per CDR3 protein. The data show about 130,000 distinct CDR3 sequences, 21% seen once. The sequenced sample consisted of axillary lymph node tissue. All receptors derive from a female donor with breast cancer. Some clones in this sample may be carry-over from other donors' samples. CDR3s leave out the opening cysteine and the closing phenylalanine or tryptophan. Fields, in order: J gene, V gene, CDR3 protein.

J gene: TRBJ2-7; V gene: TRBV30; CDR3 protein: AWSANGVSSYEQY
J gene: TRBJ2-3; V gene: TRBV20-1; CDR3 protein: SARWARGGSGDTQY
J gene: TRBJ2-1; V gene: TRBV7-2; CDR3 protein: ASSLALLAGDNEQF
J gene: TRBJ2-5; V gene: TRBV20-1; CDR3 protein: SALGGLRRETQY
J gene: TRBJ2-7; V gene: TRBV6-6; CDR3 protein: ASSRDLAYEQY
J gene: TRBJ2-7; V gene: TRBV5-1; CDR3 protein: ASSYRDRGEQY
J gene: TRBJ2-1; V gene: TRBV14; CDR3 protein: ASSQAGTKQF
J gene: TRBJ2-3; V gene: TRBV7-6; CDR3 protein: ASSSEPGLANADTQY
J gene: TRBJ2-1; V gene: TRBV6-1; CDR3 protein: ASSRGGTYNEQF
J gene: TRBJ2-7; V gene: TRBV6-6; CDR3 protein: ASSPVSPGREQY
J gene: TRBJ2-4; V gene: TRBV10-1; CDR3 protein: ASSESGTSKNIQY
J gene: TRBJ1-5; V gene: TRBV5-6; CDR3 protein: ASSAGRGNQPQH
J gene: TRBJ2-7; V gene: TRBV18; CDR3 protein: ASSPGTGVRNEQY
J gene: TRBJ2-3; V gene: TRBV18; CDR3 protein: ASSPSGQGTGTDTQY
J gene: TRBJ2-7; V gene: TRBV20-1; CDR3 protein: SAKVAGQSNEQY
J gene: TRBJ1-2; V gene: TRBV7-9; CDR3 protein: ASSLVGSSSYGYT
J gene: TRBJ2-5; V gene: TRBV5-4; CDR3 protein: ASSGTSGMGSLGETQY
J gene: TRBJ1-4; V gene: TRBV9; CDR3 protein: ASSVGVGDEKLF
J gene: TRBJ2-3; V gene: TRBV6-1; CDR3 protein: ASQSFTDTQY
J gene: TRBJ1-6; V gene: TRBV6-6; CDR3 protein: ASSYSTGNSPLH
J gene: TRBJ2-1; V gene: TRBV20-1; CDR3 protein: SANIAGGPGEQF
J gene: TRBJ2-1; V gene: TRBV29-1; CDR3 protein: SVEERNSYNEQF
J gene: TRBJ2-3; V gene: TRBV20-1; CDR3 protein: SADLYRETTSDTQY
J gene: TRBJ2-1; V gene: TRBV7-2; CDR3 protein: ASSLEGSGRGF
J gene: TRBJ2-3; V gene: TRBV19; CDR3 protein: ASSIAGGWADTQY
J gene: TRBJ1-4; V gene: TRBV28; CDR3 protein: ASSRGPEGTNEKLF
J gene: TRBJ2-3; V gene: TRBV19; CDR3 protein: ASSASSGSTDTQY
J gene: TRBJ2-2; V gene: TRBV7-9; CDR3 protein: ASSPPTTNTGELF
J gene: TRBJ2-1; V gene: TRBV24-1; CDR3 protein: ATSDLGLVSGEQF
J gene: TRBJ1-3; V gene: TRBV20-1; CDR3 protein: SAPGTVSSGNTIY
J gene: TRBJ2-2; V gene: TRBV19; CDR3 protein: ASSIMGGDTGELF
J gene: TRBJ2-1; V gene: TRBV12-3/TRBV12-4; CDR3 protein: ASSFQREELYNEQF
J gene: TRBJ2-3; V gene: TRBV7-6; CDR3 protein: ASSLGLPSRDTQY
J gene: TRBJ2-1; V gene: TRBV7-2; CDR3 protein: ASSPTSGGSYNEQF
J gene: TRBJ2-1; V gene: TRBV6-1; CDR3 protein: ASSRGGGSEQF
J gene: TRBJ1-5; V gene: TRBV28; CDR3 protein: ASRLWTGTSNQPQH
J gene: TRBJ1-2; V gene: TRBV20-1; CDR3 protein: SARDYQGAYGYT
J gene: TRBJ2-1; V gene: TRBV28; CDR3 protein: ASSFVSSYNEQF
J gene: TRBJ2-1; V gene: TRBV7-3; CDR3 protein: ASSLSPSSSYNEQF
J gene: TRBJ2-5; V gene: TRBV2; CDR3 protein: ASSEVLAGGRSQY
J gene: TRBJ2-3; V gene: TRBV9; CDR3 protein: ASSVGLPDTQY
J gene: TRBJ2-3; V gene: TRBV6-2/TRBV6-3; CDR3 protein: ASSYELAETSTDTQY
J gene: TRBJ2-3; V gene: TRBV20-1; CDR3 protein: SARGRGLDTQY
J gene: TRBJ1-5; V gene: TRBV6-1; CDR3 protein: ASSLTAFNSNQPQH
J gene: TRBJ2-3; V gene: TRBV5-4; CDR3 protein: ASSLRWASGRTGTDTQY
J gene: TRBJ2-3; V gene: TRBV15; CDR3 protein: ATSRGEATDTQY